This is a list of T cell receptor beta chains from one sample in a study of human T cells and chemical hapten exposure. MiXCR was run by TCRdb on the RACE reads, yielding one entry per CDR3 protein. The sample records about 130,000 distinct CDR3 sequences, about 8.2% being singletons. Sequenced material: whole blood. The receptors come from a male donor in good health. Some clones in this sample may be carry-over from other donors' samples. The CDR3 runs from the conserved cysteine through the conserved F or W. Each record gives: CDR3 protein, CDR3 DNA, D gene, clone size, J gene, V gene. The D gene is left open where the match is weak. Expanded clones are given a class, and other clones once, few, many or no size at all.

CDR3: CASSLASGRYHNEQFF
DNA: TGCGCCAGCAGCTTGGCTAGCGGGCGATACCACAATGAGCAGTTCTTC
D: TRBD2
size: .
J: TRBJ2-1
V: TRBV5-1

CDR3: CASSYSGGRAEQFF
DNA: TGTGCCAGCAGTTACTCTGGGGGTCGGGCTGAGCAGTTCTTC
D: .
size: .
J: TRBJ2-1
V: TRBV6-6

CDR3: CASSQGQGLRYGYTF
DNA: TGTGCCAGCAGTCAAGGACAGGGGCTGAGGTATGGCTACACCTTC
D: TRBD1
size: few
J: TRBJ1-2
V: TRBV6-5

CDR3: CASSLVGKYTDTQYF
DNA: TGCGCCAGCAGCTTGGTAGGCAAATACACAGATACGCAGTATTTT
D: .
size: .
J: TRBJ2-3
V: TRBV5-1

CDR3: CASSLVTGQYEQYF
DNA: TGTGCCAGCAGCTTAGTTACCGGACAGTACGAGCAGTACTTC
D: .
size: .
J: TRBJ2-7
V: TRBV7-8

CDR3: CASRLTGRTEAFF
DNA: TGTGCCAGCAGGCTTACCGGTCGGACTGAAGCTTTCTTT
D: .
size: many
J: TRBJ1-1
V: TRBV27

CDR3: CASSYGDTGANVLTF
DNA: TGTGCCAGCAGTTACGGTGACACCGGGGCCAACGTCCTGACTTTC
D: .
size: many
J: TRBJ2-6
V: TRBV6-6

CDR3: CASGTERGGDQPQHF
DNA: TGTGCTAGTGGTACGGAGAGAGGGGGAGATCAGCCCCAGCATTTT
D: .
size: few
J: TRBJ1-5
V: TRBV12-5

CDR3: CAISVGPMPFEQYF
DNA: TGTGCCATCAGCGTCGGGCCCATGCCTTTCGAGCAGTACTTC
D: .
size: few
J: TRBJ2-7
V: TRBV10-3

CDR3: CASRGPGTGNYGYTF
DNA: TGTGCCAGCAGGGGCCCCGGGACAGGGAACTATGGCTACACCTTC
D: TRBD1
size: .
J: TRBJ1-2
V: TRBV28

CDR3: CSAGSGGTWNEQFF
DNA: TGCAGTGCCGGAAGCGGGGGGACTTGGAATGAGCAGTTCTTC
D: TRBD2
size: .
J: TRBJ2-1
V: TRBV20-1

CDR3: CASSWTSTGAYNSPLHF
DNA: TGTGCCAGCAGTTGGACCTCTACAGGGGCCTATAATTCACCCCTCCACTTT
D: TRBD1
size: .
J: TRBJ1-6
V: TRBV6-5

CDR3: CASSDYEQYF
DNA: TGTGCCAGCAGCGACTACGAGCAGTACTTC
D: .
size: many
J: TRBJ2-7
V: TRBV5-5

CDR3: CASSLDFKTQYF
DNA: TGTGCCAGCAGCTTAGACTTCAAGACCCAGTACTTC
D: .
size: few
J: TRBJ2-5
V: TRBV7-9

CDR3: CASSQGYEAGELFF
DNA: TGCGCCAGCAGCCAAGGCTACGAAGCCGGGGAGCTGTTTTTT
D: .
size: many
J: TRBJ2-2
V: TRBV4-3

CDR3: CATSEGGGLTFF
DNA: TGTGCCACCAGTGAAGGAGGGGGGCTGACTTTCTTT
D: .
size: .
J: TRBJ1-1
V: TRBV24-1

CDR3: CASSPPGTYEQYF
DNA: TGTGCCAGCAGTCCCCCAGGGACCTACGAGCAGTACTTC
D: .
size: many
J: TRBJ2-7
V: TRBV27

CDR3: CASSLAGTRQADTQYF
DNA: TGTGCCAGCAGCTTAGCCGGGACTAGACAAGCAGATACGCAGTATTTT
D: TRBD2
size: few
J: TRBJ2-3
V: TRBV7-9

CDR3: CSARPRGGSLRETQYF
DNA: TGCAGTGCTAGGCCCCGTGGGGGAAGTCTCCGGGAGACCCAGTACTTC
D: .
size: few
J: TRBJ2-5
V: TRBV20-1

CDR3: CASSSGARRPDSPLHF
DNA: TGTGCCAGCAGCTCGGGGGCCCGTAGGCCGGATTCACCCCTCCACTTT
D: .
size: .
J: TRBJ1-6
V: TRBV13

CDR3: CSADGTVNEKLFF
DNA: TGCAGTGCTGACGGGACAGTTAATGAAAAACTGTTTTTT
D: TRBD1
size: many
J: TRBJ1-4
V: TRBV20-1

CDR3: CASSFSGTGGANTEAFF
DNA: TGTGCCAGCAGCTTTTCCGGGACAGGGGGCGCAAACACTGAAGCTTTCTTT
D: TRBD1
size: few
J: TRBJ1-1
V: TRBV11-2

CDR3: CASSHGTTEQYF
DNA: TGTGCCAGCAGCCACGGGACAACCGAGCAGTACTTC
D: .
size: many
J: TRBJ2-7
V: TRBV2

CDR3: CASSRYGRASSYNEQFF
DNA: TGTGCCAGCAGCCGATACGGGAGGGCCTCCTCCTACAATGAGCAGTTCTTC
D: TRBD2
size: .
J: TRBJ2-1
V: TRBV2

CDR3: CASSERYPYEQYF
DNA: TGTGCCAGCAGCGAGCGGTATCCTTACGAGCAGTACTTC
D: .
size: many
J: TRBJ2-7
V: TRBV6-1

CDR3: CATETVSNQPQHF
DNA: TGTGCCACCGAGACAGTTAGCAATCAGCCCCAGCATTTT
D: .
size: .
J: TRBJ1-5
V: TRBV6-1

CDR3: CASSPRAPNTEAFF
DNA: TGTGCCAGCAGCCCGCGGGCCCCGAACACTGAAGCTTTCTTT
D: .
size: .
J: TRBJ1-1
V: TRBV5-8

CDR3: CASSSRGGKGAFF
DNA: TGTGCCAGCAGCTCCCGGGGAGGGAAAGGGGCTTTCTTT
D: .
size: .
J: TRBJ1-1
V: TRBV7-8

CDR3: CASGDRERETQYF
DNA: TGTGCCAGCGGGGACAGGGAGAGAGAGACCCAGTACTTC
D: TRBD1
size: many
J: TRBJ2-5
V: TRBV6-2/TRBV6-3

CDR3: CASSVNEVTSSGNTIYF
DNA: TGTGCCAGCAGCGTAAATGAAGTAACGTCCTCTGGAAACACCATATATTTT
D: .
size: .
J: TRBJ1-3
V: TRBV9

CDR3: CASTHLGMNTEAFF
DNA: TGTGCCAGCACCCACTTAGGTATGAACACTGAAGCTTTCTTT
D: .
size: few
J: TRBJ1-1
V: TRBV6-6

CDR3: CSATGTILNNEQFF
DNA: TGCAGTGCTACCGGGACTATCCTAAACAATGAGCAGTTCTTC
D: TRBD2
size: .
J: TRBJ2-1
V: TRBV20-1

CDR3: CASSIAGDYNEQFF
DNA: TGTGCCAGTAGTATAGCGGGGGACTACAATGAGCAGTTCTTC
D: .
size: few
J: TRBJ2-1
V: TRBV19

CDR3: CASSRGRDRGQSGANVLTF
DNA: TGCGCCAGCAGCCGCGGCAGGGACAGGGGGCAATCTGGGGCCAACGTCCTGACTTTC
D: TRBD1
size: few
J: TRBJ2-6
V: TRBV5-1

CDR3: CSVIRTGNTEAFF
DNA: TGCAGCGTCATAAGGACGGGGAACACTGAAGCTTTCTTT
D: .
size: many
J: TRBJ1-1
V: TRBV29-1

CDR3: CASGVRSYEQYF
DNA: TGCGCCAGCGGGGTCCGGTCCTACGAGCAGTACTTC
D: .
size: many
J: TRBJ2-7
V: TRBV10-2

CDR3: CASSSPSDGSTEAFF
DNA: TGTGCCAGCAGCTCCCCGTCGGACGGGAGCACTGAAGCTTTCTTT
D: .
size: few
J: TRBJ1-1
V: TRBV6-5

CDR3: CSVEDRDRVRETQYF
DNA: TGCAGCGTTGAAGACCGGGACAGGGTGAGAGAGACCCAGTACTTC
D: TRBD1
size: .
J: TRBJ2-5
V: TRBV29-1

CDR3: CSARDRASYIGYTF
DNA: TGCAGTGCTAGAGATCGGGCCTCCTATATCGGCTACACCTTC
D: .
size: few
J: TRBJ1-2
V: TRBV20-1

CDR3: CASSQDASGMGTDTQYF
DNA: TGTGCCAGCAGCCAAGACGCCAGCGGGATGGGCACAGATACGCAGTATTTT
D: TRBD2
size: many
J: TRBJ2-3
V: TRBV4-2

CDR3: CASNQLSFTDTQYF
DNA: TGTGCCAGCAACCAGCTCTCTTTCACAGATACGCAGTATTTT
D: .
size: few
J: TRBJ2-3
V: TRBV5-6

CDR3: CSARDPLGQGVDNEQFF
DNA: TGCAGTGCTAGAGACCCCCTCGGACAGGGGGTGGACAATGAGCAGTTCTTC
D: TRBD1
size: .
J: TRBJ2-1
V: TRBV20-1

CDR3: CASSLRTLDTEAFF
DNA: TGTGCCAGCAGCTTAAGGACGTTGGACACTGAAGCTTTCTTT
D: .
size: many
J: TRBJ1-1
V: TRBV11-2

CDR3: CAWSSKRGRYEQYF
DNA: TGTGCCTGGAGCAGCAAGCGGGGTAGATACGAGCAGTACTTC
D: TRBD2
size: many
J: TRBJ2-7
V: TRBV30

CDR3: CSALDGEIPYGYTF
DNA: TGCAGTGCTTTGGACGGGGAAATCCCCTATGGCTACACCTTC
D: .
size: .
J: TRBJ1-2
V: TRBV20-1

CDR3: CASSISRGTGDSNTQYF
DNA: TGTGCCAGTAGTATCTCCCGTGGGACAGGGGATTCGAATACGCAGTATTTT
D: TRBD1
size: few
J: TRBJ2-3
V: TRBV19

CDR3: CASSSYRIGYNEQFF
DNA: TGTGCCAGCAGCTCCTACCGGATAGGATACAATGAGCAGTTCTTC
D: .
size: many
J: TRBJ2-1
V: TRBV7-8

CDR3: CASETGATNEKLFF
DNA: TGTGCCAGCGAAACAGGGGCGACTAATGAAAAACTGTTTTTT
D: .
size: many
J: TRBJ1-4
V: TRBV21-1

CDR3: CASSPWSGGDNEQFF
DNA: TGTGCCAGCAGCCCCTGGAGCGGGGGGGACAATGAGCAGTTCTTC
D: TRBD2
size: many
J: TRBJ2-1
V: TRBV6-5

CDR3: CASSLSVSSSYEQYF
DNA: TGTGCCAGCAGTCTCTCCGTATCTAGCTCCTACGAGCAGTACTTC
D: .
size: .
J: TRBJ2-7
V: TRBV2

CDR3: CASSLGLAGAMYTQYF
DNA: TGTGCCAGCAGTTTAGGGCTAGCGGGGGCCATGTATACGCAGTATTTT
D: TRBD2
size: few
J: TRBJ2-3
V: TRBV27

CDR3: CASSPPASGVYNEQFF
DNA: TGTGCCAGCTCACCACCCGCTAGCGGGGTTTACAATGAGCAGTTCTTC
D: TRBD2
size: .
J: TRBJ2-1
V: TRBV18

CDR3: CASSLPSRGYSYEQYF
DNA: TGTGCCAGCAGTTTACCCTCGAGGGGTTACTCCTACGAGCAGTACTTC
D: .
size: .
J: TRBJ2-7
V: TRBV12-3/TRBV12-4

CDR3: CASSLDRGLPNTGELFF
DNA: TGTGCCAGCAGCTTGGACAGGGGGCTCCCGAACACCGGGGAGCTGTTTTTT
D: TRBD1
size: few
J: TRBJ2-2
V: TRBV5-4